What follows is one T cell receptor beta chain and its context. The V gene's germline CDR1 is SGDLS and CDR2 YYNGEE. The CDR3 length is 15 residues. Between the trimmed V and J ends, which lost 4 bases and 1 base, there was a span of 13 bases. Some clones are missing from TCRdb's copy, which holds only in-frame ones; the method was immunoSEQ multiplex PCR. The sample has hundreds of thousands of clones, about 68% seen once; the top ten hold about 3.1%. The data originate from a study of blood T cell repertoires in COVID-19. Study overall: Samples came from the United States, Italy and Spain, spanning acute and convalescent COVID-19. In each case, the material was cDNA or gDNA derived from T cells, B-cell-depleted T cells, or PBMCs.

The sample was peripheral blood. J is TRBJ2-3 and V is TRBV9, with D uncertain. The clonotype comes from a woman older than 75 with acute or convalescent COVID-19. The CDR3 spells CASSQLHGGTDTQYF. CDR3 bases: TGTGCCAGCAGCCAACTACACGGAGGCACAGATACGCAGTATTTT.